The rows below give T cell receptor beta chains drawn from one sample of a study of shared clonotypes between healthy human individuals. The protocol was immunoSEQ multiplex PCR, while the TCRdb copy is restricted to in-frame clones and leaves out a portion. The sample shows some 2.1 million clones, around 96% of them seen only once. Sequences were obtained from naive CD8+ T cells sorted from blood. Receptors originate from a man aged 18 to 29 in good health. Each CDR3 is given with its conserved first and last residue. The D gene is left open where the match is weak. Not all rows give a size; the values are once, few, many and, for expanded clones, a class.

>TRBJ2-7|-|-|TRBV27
TGTGCCAGCAGTGAGGGAATATCCCCCACCTACGAGCAGTACTTC
CASSEGISPTYEQYF
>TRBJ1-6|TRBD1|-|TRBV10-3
TGTGCCATCAGGGGACAGGGGGCTTTTAACTTT
CAIRGQGAFNF
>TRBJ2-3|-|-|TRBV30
TGTGCCTGGAGTGTGGCGGGTCTTAGCACAGATACGCAGTATTTT
CAWSVAGLSTDTQYF
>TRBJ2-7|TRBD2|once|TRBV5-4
TGTGCCAGCAGCGTAGCGGGAAGGGAGTACGAGCAGTACTTC
CASSVAGREYEQYF
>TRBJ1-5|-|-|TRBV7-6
TGTGCCAGCAGCTTAGGGGGTCCCTATAGCAATCAGCCCCAGCATTTT
CASSLGGPYSNQPQHF
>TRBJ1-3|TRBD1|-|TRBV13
TGTGCCAGCAGCTTAGAGGGGGCATCTGGAAACACCATATATTTT
CASSLEGASGNTIYF
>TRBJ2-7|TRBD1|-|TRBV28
TGTGCCAGCAGTCAGACAGGGGCGGGCTCCTACGAGCAGTACTTC
CASSQTGAGSYEQYF
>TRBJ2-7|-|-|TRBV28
TGTGCCAGCAGTTTGGGGATATTCTCCTACGAGCAGTACTTC
CASSLGIFSYEQYF
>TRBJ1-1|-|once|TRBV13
TGTGCCAGCAGCTTAGAGGAGGACACTGAAGCTTTCTTT
CASSLEEDTEAFF
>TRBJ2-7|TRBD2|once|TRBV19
TGTGCCAGTAGTATAGACGGCGGGGGTCGGGAGCAGTACTTC
CASSIDGGGREQYF
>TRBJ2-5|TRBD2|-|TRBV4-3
TGCGCCAGCAGCCAAGAGGCGGGAGAAGAGACCCAGTACTTC
CASSQEAGEETQYF
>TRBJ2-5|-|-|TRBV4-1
TGCGCCAGCAGCCAAGGTACCCAGTGGTACTTC
CASSQGTQWYF
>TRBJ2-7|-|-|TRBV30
TGTGCCTGGAGTGTAGGCGGGGGCCCCTACGAGCAGTACTTC
CAWSVGGGPYEQYF
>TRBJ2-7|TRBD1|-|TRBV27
TGTGCCAGCAGCTTCGGGACAGGTCGCTACGAGCAGTACTTC
CASSFGTGRYEQYF
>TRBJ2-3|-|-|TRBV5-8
TGTGCCAGCAGCTTTGGGGCGATGACAGATACGCAGTATTTT
CASSFGAMTDTQYF
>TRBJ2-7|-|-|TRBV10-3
TGTGCCATCAGTGAAGGGCTACCCGAGCAGTACTTC
CAISEGLPEQYF
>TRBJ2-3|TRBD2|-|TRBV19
TGTGCCAGTAGCCCCCTGGCGGGAGGCCCCACAGATACGCAGTATTTT
CASSPLAGGPTDTQYF
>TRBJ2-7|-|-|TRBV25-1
TGTGCCAGCAGTGAGTTAGGCTCCTACGAGCAGTACTTC
CASSELGSYEQYF
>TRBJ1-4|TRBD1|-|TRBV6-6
TGTGCCAGCAGCAAGCAGGGGGGCGAAAAACTGTTTTTT
CASSKQGGEKLFF
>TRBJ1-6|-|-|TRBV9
TGTGCCAGCAGCGTAGCCAGCTCCTATAATTCACCCCTCCACTTT
CASSVASSYNSPLHF
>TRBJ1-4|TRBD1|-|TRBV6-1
TGTGCCAGCAGCCTAGACAGGGGGGCTAATGAAAAACTGTTTTTT
CASSLDRGANEKLFF
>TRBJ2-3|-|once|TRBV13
TGTGCCAGCGGAGTAGAGCGGGCGACAGATACGCAGTATTTT
CASGVERATDTQYF
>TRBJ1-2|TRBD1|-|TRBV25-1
TGTGCCAGCAGGAATACAGGGGGCGATGGCTACACCTTC
CASRNTGGDGYTF
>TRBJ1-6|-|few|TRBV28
TGTGCCAGCAGTCCCGGACGGGGAATGGGATCACCCCTCCACTTT
CASSPGRGMGSPLHF
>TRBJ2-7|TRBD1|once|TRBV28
TGTGCCAGCAGCTCTCCGGGACAGGGTTCGTACGAGCAGTACTTC
CASSSPGQGSYEQYF
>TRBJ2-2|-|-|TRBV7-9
TGTGCCAGCAGTTACGAGCCCCTAGTCCTAGGCAACACCGGGGAGCTGTTTTTT
CASSYEPLVLGNTGELFF
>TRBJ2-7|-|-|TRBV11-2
TGTGCCAGCAGCTTAGAGGGGCCAGGGAGGTACGAGCAGTACTTC
CASSLEGPGRYEQYF
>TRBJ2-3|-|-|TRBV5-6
TGTGCCAGCAGCGTAGGATTAGATACGCAGTATTTT
CASSVGLDTQYF
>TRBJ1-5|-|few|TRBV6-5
TGTGCCAGCAGTTGGGACGGAAATCAGCCCCAGCATTTT
CASSWDGNQPQHF
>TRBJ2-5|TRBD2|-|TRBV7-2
TGTGCCAGCAGCCCGGGACTAGCGGGAACCTTCATACAAGAGACCCAGTACTTC
CASSPGLAGTFIQETQYF
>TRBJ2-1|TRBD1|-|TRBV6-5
TGTGCCAGCAGTTACATGGACAGGGCGGACAATGAGCAGTTCTTC
CASSYMDRADNEQFF
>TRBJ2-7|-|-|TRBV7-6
TGTGCCAGCAGCTTAGAGGGGGAGGGAGACGAGCAGTACTTC
CASSLEGEGDEQYF
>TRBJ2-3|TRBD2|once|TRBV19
TGTGCCAGTAGTACCTGGACTAGCGGAAGCACAGATACGCAGTATTTT
CASSTWTSGSTDTQYF
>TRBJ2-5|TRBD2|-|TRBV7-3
TGTGCCAGCAGCTTAAGCATAATAAATTTAACGACTAGCGGGTTCAAGGGGACCCAGTACTTC
CASSLSIINLTTSGFKGTQYF
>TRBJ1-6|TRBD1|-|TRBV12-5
TGTGCTAGTGGTTGGGGGGACAGGCGGGGTTCACCCCTCCACTTT
CASGWGDRRGSPLHF
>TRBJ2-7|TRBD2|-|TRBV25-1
TGTGCCAGCAGTGAATTTATGGGCGGGAGTTCTAGCGAGCAGTACTTC
CASSEFMGGSSSEQYF
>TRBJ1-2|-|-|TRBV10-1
TGCGCCAGCAGTTCCCAGGTAGATGGAGGCTACACCTTC
CASSSQVDGGYTF
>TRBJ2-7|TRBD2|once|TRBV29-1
TGCAGCGTTGACTCCTTGACTAGCGGGAGGGGGTACGAGCAGTACTTC
CSVDSLTSGRGYEQYF
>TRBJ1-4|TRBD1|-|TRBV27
TGTGCCAGCATGACAGGGGGCTCTAATGAAAAACTGTTTTTT
CASMTGGSNEKLFF
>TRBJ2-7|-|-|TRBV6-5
TGTGCCAGCAGTTACGACCTAAACGAGCAGTACTTC
CASSYDLNEQYF
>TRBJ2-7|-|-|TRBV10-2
TGCGCCAGCAGGGACATGTCCTACGAGCAGTACTTC
CASRDMSYEQYF
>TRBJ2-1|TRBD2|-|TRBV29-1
TGCAGCGTTGAAGGTAATTTAGCGGGGGGGCCCTACAATGAGCAGTTCTTC
CSVEGNLAGGPYNEQFF
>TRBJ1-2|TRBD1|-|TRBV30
TGTGCCTGGGAGGCAGGGGGATATGGCTACACCTTC
CAWEAGGYGYTF
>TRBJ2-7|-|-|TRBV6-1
TGTGCCAGCAGTGAGATTTGGGCAGATACCTACGAGCAGTACTTC
CASSEIWADTYEQYF
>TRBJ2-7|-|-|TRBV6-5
TGTGCCAGCAGTTACTCGATCGGAGAAAGCTCCTACGAGCAGTACTTC
CASSYSIGESSYEQYF
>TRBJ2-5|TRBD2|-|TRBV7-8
TGTGCCAGCAGCTTCAAGGCTAGCGGGGCGTACCAAGAGACCCAGTACTTC
CASSFKASGAYQETQYF
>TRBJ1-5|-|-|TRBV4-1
TGCGCCAGCAGCCGAGCAGGGGTGGGCCAGCCCCAGCATTTT
CASSRAGVGQPQHF
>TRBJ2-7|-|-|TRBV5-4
TGTGCCAGCAGCTTGCTGGGGGCCGAGCAGTACTTC
CASSLLGAEQYF
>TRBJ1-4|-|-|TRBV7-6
TGTGCCAGCAGCTTAGACGCATACTCCGGAGGGACAACTAATGAAAAACTGTTTTTT
CASSLDAYSGGTTNEKLFF
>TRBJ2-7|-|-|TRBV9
TGTGCCAGCAGCGCGGCCCCTGGACTGAACTACGAGCAGTACTTC
CASSAAPGLNYEQYF
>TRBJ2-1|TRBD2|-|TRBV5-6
TGTGCCAGCAGCTTGGGTAGCGGGGGGGCCCGGAATGAGCAGTTCTTC
CASSLGSGGARNEQFF
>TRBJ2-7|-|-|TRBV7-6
TGTGCCAGCAGCTTAGCCCCTTACGAGCAGTACTTC
CASSLAPYEQYF
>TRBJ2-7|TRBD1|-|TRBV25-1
TGTGCCAGCAGTGAGACAGGGGGCGACTACGAGCAGTACTTC
CASSETGGDYEQYF
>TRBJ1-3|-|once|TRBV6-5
TGTGCCAGCAGGTTGACAGGCTCTGGAAACACCATATATTTT
CASRLTGSGNTIYF
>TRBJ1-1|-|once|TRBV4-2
TGTGCCAGCAGCCAAGATCGCTCGCTGGGGGGGAACACTGAAGCTTTCTTT
CASSQDRSLGGNTEAFF
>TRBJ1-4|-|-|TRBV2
TGTGCCAGCAGCACCGCGGAGGAGGGCAGTCCGAATGAAAAACTGTTTTTT
CASSTAEEGSPNEKLFF
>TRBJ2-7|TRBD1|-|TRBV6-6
TGTGCCAGCAGCCTGGGACAGACCTACGAGCAGTACTTC
CASSLGQTYEQYF
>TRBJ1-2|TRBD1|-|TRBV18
TGTGCCAGCTCACCACCGGAGGGACAGGGCAACTATGGCTACACCTTC
CASSPPEGQGNYGYTF